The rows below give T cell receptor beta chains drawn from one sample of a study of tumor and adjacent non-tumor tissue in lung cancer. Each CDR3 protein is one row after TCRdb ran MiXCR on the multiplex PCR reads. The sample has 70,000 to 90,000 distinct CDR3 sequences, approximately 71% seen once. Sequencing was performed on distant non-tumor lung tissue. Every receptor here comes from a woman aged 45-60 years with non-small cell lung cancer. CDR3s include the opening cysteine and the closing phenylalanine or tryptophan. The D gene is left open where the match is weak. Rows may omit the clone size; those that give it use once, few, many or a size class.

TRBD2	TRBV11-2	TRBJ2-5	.	CVSSPNAGGPAQYF	TGTGTCAGCAGCCCAAACGCGGGGGGGCCGGCCCAGTACTTC
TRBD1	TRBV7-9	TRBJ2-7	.	CASSFPGTGTSYEQYF	TGTGCCAGTAGTTTCCCCGGGACAGGGACCTCCTACGAGCAGTACTTC
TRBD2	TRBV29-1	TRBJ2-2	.	CSVVLLTGGVGELFF	TGCAGCGTTGTTCTCCTGACGGGAGGGGTAGGGGAGCTGTTTTTT
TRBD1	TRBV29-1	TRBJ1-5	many	CSVGPGGRGQPQHF	TGCAGCGTTGGACCAGGGGGGAGAGGTCAGCCCCAGCATTTT
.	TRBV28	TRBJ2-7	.	CASSLVQREQYF	TGTGCCAGCAGTTTAGTGCAGCGGGAGCAGTACTTC
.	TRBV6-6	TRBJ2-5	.	CASALAGPQETQYF	TGCGCCAGCGCGCTGGCAGGACCCCAAGAGACCCAGTACTTC
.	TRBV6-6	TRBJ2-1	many	CASSYSNIQQFF	TGTGCCAGCAGTTACTCGAATATACAGCAGTTCTTC
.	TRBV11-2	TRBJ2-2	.	CASKTTGKNTGELFF	TGTGCCAGCAAGACGACAGGAAAGAACACCGGGGAGCTGTTCTTT
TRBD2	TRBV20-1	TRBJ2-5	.	CSAPPGGEIQYF	TGCAGTGCCCCCCCGGGGGGGGAGATCCAGTACTTC
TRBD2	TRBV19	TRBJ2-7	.	CASSSGTSGRFRDYEQYF	TGTGCCAGTAGTTCCGGGACTAGCGGGAGGTTCAGGGACTATGAGCAGTACTTC
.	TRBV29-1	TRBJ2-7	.	CCVEGPAYEQYF	TGTTGCGTTGAGGGACCAGCCTACGAGCAGTACTTC
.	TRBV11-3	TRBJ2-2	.	CAISLGRITGELFF	TGTGCCATCAGCTTAGGACGGATCACCGGGGAGCTGTTTTTT
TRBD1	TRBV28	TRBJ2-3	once	CASSLGQWAADTQYF	TGTGCCAGCAGTTTGGGACAGTGGGCAGCAGATACGCAGTATTTT
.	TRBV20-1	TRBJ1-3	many	CSARRGASGNTIYF	TGCAGTGCTAGGAGGGGGGCCTCTGGAAACACCATATATTTT
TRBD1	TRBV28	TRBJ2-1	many	CAARKGGTYNEQFF	TGTGCGGCGCGGAAAGGGGGCACCTACAATGAGCAGTTCTTC
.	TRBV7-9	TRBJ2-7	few	CASSAPGGSYEQYF	TGTGCCAGCAGCGCCCCTGGGGGTTCCTACGAGCAGTACTTC
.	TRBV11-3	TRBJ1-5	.	CVSSSILWSNQPQHF	TGTGTCAGCAGCTCCATACTATGGAGCAATCAGCCCCAGCATTTT
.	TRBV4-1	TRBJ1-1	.	CASSQDRYRVKTEAFF	TGCGCCAGCAGTCAAGATCGTTACAGGGTGAAGACTGAAGCTTTCTTT
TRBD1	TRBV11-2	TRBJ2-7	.	CASNIDRGLYEQCF	TGTGCCAGCAACATAGATAGGGGGCTATACGAGCAGTGCTTC
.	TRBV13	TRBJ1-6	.	CANRRVSSPLHF	TGTGCCAACAGGAGGGTAAGCTCACCCCTCCACTTT
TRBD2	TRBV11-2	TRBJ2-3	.	CASSMDSGNTDTHYF	TGTGCCAGCAGCATGGATAGCGGGAACACAGATACGCACTATTTT
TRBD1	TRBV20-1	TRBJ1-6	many	CSAQTPGQRNSPLHF	TGCAGTGCTCAAACGCCGGGACAGCGTAATTCACCCCTCCACTTT
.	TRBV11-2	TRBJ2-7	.	CASSLKSGGEQHF	TGTGCCAGCAGCTTAAAGTCGGGGGGCGAGCAGCACTTC
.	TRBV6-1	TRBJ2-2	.	CASMRFSTANTEEPFF	TGTGCCAGCATGCGGTTTTCGACAGCGAACACCGAGGAGCCGTTTTTT
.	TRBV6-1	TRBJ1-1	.	CAMSGARSIEAFF	TGTGCCATGAGTGGAGCAAGATCGATAGAAGCTTTCTTC
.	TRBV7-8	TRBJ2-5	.	CASSRGESETQYF	TGTGCCAGCAGCCGAGGGGAATCAGAGACCCAGTACTTC
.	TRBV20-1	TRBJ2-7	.	CSTRSLANYEQYF	TGCAGTACTAGATCCCTAGCGAACTACGAGCAGTACTTC
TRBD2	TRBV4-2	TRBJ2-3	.	CASSQDAPLAGTNMQYF	TGTGCCAGCAGCCAAGATGCGCCACTAGCGGGAACAAATATGCAGTATTTT